The sequence of this T cell receptor beta chain was determined in a study of blood T cell repertoires in COVID-19. About the research overall: The samples span acute and convalescent COVID-19 from the United States, Italy and Spain. PBMCs, B-cell-depleted T cells, or T cells provided the cDNA or gDNA that made up the material.

Per the original methods: Estimates of nucleated cell counts were drawn from the amplification of reference gene primers. Sequenced by immunoSEQ multiplex PCR; TCRdb stores in-frame clones only, minus some. The V and J calls and the clone size are those of that table, but D and trimming were determined from the DNA. The sample has 340,000 or so clones, roughly 91% seen once; the top ten hold 1%. CDR1 and CDR2 (germline): DFQATT, SNEGSKA (reference sequence). The CDR3 totals 11 residues. The ends were cut back, 8 bases at V and 1 base at J, with 8 bases in the middle. Sequenced material: peripheral blood. The chain has TRBV20-1 and TRBJ1-2; no definite D call. The sequence was obtained from a man aged 45 to 65 with active or convalescent COVID-19. CDR3 sequence: CSPEGNYGYTF. The CDR3 DNA reads TGCAGTCCGGAGGGTAACTATGGCTACACCTTC.